This T cell receptor beta chain stems from a study of blood T cell repertoires in COVID-19. Study in general: Samples came from the United States, Italy and Spain, spanning acute and convalescent COVID-19. PBMCs, B-cell-depleted T cells, or T cells were the source of the cDNA or gDNA that made up the material.

The CDR3 extends over 12 amino acids. Germline V gives CDR1 SEHNR, CDR2 FQNEAQ (reference sequence). V lost 3 bases to trimming and J lost 7 bases, with 9 bases between them. Seattle's cohort entered during active infection and was followed longitudinally. Methods used by the authors: It was from reference gene primer amplification that nucleated cell counts were estimated. Sequencing was performed with immunoSEQ multiplex PCR; in TCRdb, only in-frame clones are kept and a portion is missing. V and J calls and clone size are as listed in that table; D and trimming were resolved from the DNA. The profile shows more than 300,000 clones, roughly 90% of them singletons.

The chain links TRBV7-9 to TRBJ1-2, with D perhaps TRBD1 (5 bases). The source of this sequence is a woman in her 70s with COVID-19, enrolled during active disease. The sequenced sample was peripheral blood. CDR3 DNA: TGTGCCAGCAGCTTCGGACACACTGGCTACACCTTC. Amino acid sequence: CASSFGHTGYTF.